This TCR beta chain stems from a study of cytomegalovirus exposure and HLA in healthy donors. PCR primers comprised 60 Vbeta and 13 Jbeta primers. Profiled with immunoSEQ multiplex PCR; TCRdb holds only in-frame clones, not every one. The profile shows some 130,000 clones, 81% of them singletons. CDR1 MNHEY and CDR2 SVGAGI come from the germline V gene. V was clipped by 8 bases and J by 2 bases; unmatched bases: 8. The CDR3 loop spans 14 amino acids. Sequenced: PBMCs. This clonotype was sampled from a man aged 18 to 35 in good health and CMV-seronegative. The chain carries TRBV6-5 and TRBJ1-1, with TRBD1 matching over 7 bases. This chain's CDR3 is CASGWDSVNTEAFF. DNA of the CDR3: TGTGCCAGCGGATGGGACAGCGTAAACACTGAAGCTTTCTTT.